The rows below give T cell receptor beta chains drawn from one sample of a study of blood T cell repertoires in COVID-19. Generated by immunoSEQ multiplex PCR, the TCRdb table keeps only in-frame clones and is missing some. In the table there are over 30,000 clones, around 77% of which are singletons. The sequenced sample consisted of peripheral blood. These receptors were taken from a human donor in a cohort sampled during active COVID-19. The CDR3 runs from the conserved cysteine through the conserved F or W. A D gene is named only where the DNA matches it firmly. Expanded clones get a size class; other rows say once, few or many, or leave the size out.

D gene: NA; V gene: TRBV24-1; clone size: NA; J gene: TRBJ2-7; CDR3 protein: CATSDSRTSSYEQYF; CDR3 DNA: TGTGCCACCAGTGATTCGCGAACCTCTTCCTACGAGCAGTACTTC
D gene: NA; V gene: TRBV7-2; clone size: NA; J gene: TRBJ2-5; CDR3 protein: CASSSYRPPRETQYF; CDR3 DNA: TGTGCCAGCAGCTCATACCGTCCCCCTAGAGAGACCCAGTACTTC
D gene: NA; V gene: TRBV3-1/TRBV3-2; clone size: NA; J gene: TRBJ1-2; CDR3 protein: CASSSLGSRGYTF; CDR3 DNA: TGTGCCAGCAGCTCACTCGGTAGCCGTGGCTACACCTTC
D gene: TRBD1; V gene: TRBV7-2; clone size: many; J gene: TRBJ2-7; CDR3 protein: CASSSQGAIYEQYF; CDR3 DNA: TGTGCCAGCAGCTCACAGGGGGCTATCTACGAGCAGTACTTC
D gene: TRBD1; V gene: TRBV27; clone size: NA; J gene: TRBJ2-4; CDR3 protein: CASFGQGGNIQYF; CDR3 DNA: TGTGCCAGCTTCGGACAGGGAGGAAACATTCAGTACTTC
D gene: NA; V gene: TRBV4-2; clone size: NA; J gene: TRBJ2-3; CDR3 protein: CASSQVDRMAGLTTDTQYF; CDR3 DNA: TGTGCCAGCAGCCAGGTGGATAGGATGGCGGGACTTACCACAGATACGCAGTATTTT
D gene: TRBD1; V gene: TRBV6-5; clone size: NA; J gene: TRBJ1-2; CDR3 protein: CASSYRGRYTF; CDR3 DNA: TGTGCCAGCAGTTACAGGGGGCGCTACACCTTC
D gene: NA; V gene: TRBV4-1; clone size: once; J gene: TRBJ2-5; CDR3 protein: CASSQEEKGVRETQYF; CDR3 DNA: TGCGCCAGCAGCCAAGAAGAAAAAGGGGTGAGGGAGACCCAGTACTTC
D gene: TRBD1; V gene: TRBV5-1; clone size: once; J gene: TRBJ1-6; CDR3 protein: CASSLGGTGSSYNSPLHF; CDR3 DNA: TGCGCCAGCAGCTTGGGGGGGACAGGGAGCTCCTATAATTCACCCCTCCACTTT
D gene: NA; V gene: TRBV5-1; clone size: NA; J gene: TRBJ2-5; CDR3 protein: CASSLGRGQETQYF; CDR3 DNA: TGCGCCAGCAGCTTGGGCAGGGGCCAAGAGACCCAGTACTTC
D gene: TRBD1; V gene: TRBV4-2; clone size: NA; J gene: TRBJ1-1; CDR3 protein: CASSQNRGFSETEAFF; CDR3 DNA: TGTGCCAGCAGCCAAAACAGGGGATTTTCGGAAACTGAAGCTTTCTTT
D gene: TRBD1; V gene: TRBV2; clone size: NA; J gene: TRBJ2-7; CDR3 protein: CASSGGQGRLLGEQYF; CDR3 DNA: TGTGCCAGCAGTGGGGGACAGGGTCGTCTGTTGGGAGAGCAGTACTTC
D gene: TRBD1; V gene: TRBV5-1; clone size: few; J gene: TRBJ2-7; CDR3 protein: CASSPDRGHYEQYF; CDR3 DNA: TGCGCCAGCAGCCCGGACAGGGGGCACTACGAGCAGTACTTC
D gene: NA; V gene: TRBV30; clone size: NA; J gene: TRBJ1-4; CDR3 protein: CAWSQGIAATNEKLFF; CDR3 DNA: TGTGCCTGGAGTCAGGGGATCGCTGCAACTAATGAAAAACTGTTTTTT
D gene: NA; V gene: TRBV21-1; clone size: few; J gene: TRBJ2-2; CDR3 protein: CASDMGWLAGGRLNTGELFF; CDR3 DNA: TGTGCCAGCGATATGGGTTGGCTAGCGGGGGGACGCCTTAACACCGGGGAGCTGTTTTTT
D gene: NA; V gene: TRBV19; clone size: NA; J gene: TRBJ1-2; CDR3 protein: CASSIDRNNYGYTF; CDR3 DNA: TGTGCCAGTAGTATCGACAGGAACAACTATGGCTACACCTTC
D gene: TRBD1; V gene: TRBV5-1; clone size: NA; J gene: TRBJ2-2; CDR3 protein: CASSVNPGQKNTGELFF; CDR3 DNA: TGCGCCAGCAGCGTAAACCCGGGACAGAAGAACACCGGGGAGCTGTTTTTT
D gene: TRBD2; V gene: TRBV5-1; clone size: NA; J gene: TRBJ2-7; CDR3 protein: CASSLFALAESYEQYF; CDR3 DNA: TGCGCCAGCAGCTTGTTCGCGCTAGCGGAATCCTACGAGCAGTACTTC
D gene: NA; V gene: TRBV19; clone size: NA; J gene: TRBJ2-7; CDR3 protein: CASSISGLLGYEQYF; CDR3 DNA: TGTGCCAGTAGTATTTCGGGACTCCTAGGCTACGAGCAGTACTTC
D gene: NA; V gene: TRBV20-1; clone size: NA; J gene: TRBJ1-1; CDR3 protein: CSARDTQAFF; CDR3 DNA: TGCAGTGCAAGGGACACCCAAGCTTTCTTT
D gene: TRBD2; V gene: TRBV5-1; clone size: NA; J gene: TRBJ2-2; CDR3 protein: CASSSVAGGPTGELFF; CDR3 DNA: TGCGCCAGCAGCTCTGTAGCGGGGGGTCCCACCGGGGAGCTGTTTTTT
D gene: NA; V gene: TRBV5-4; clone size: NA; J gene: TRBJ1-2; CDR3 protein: CASSLGGTLSNYGYTF; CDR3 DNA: TGTGCCAGCAGCTTGGGTGGGACACTGAGTAACTATGGCTACACCTTC
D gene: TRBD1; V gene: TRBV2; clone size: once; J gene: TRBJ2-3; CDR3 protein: CASSDPGQYTDTQYF; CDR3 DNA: TGTGCCAGCAGCGATCCGGGACAGTACACAGATACGCAGTATTTT
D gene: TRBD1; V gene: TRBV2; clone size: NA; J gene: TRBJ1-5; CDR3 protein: CASRETTGSQPQHF; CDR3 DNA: TGTGCCAGCAGGGAAACGACAGGGAGTCAGCCCCAGCATTTT